A selection of T cell receptor beta chains follows, all from one sample in a study of post-analysis software for immune sequencing data. TCRdb called the PCR reads again in MiXCR, with one record for every CDR3 protein. The sample shows hundreds of thousands of distinct CDR3 sequences, 53% of them seen only once. Sequenced input: blood. Every receptor here comes from a girl aged 10-17 years with multiple sclerosis. Each CDR3 is given with its conserved first and last residue. The order of the fields is CDR3 DNA, CDR3 protein, clone size, J gene, V gene, D gene. A D gene is named only where the DNA matches it firmly. The size of a clone is reported for some rows only, either as once, few or many, or as a class for expanded clones.

CDR3nt: TGCAGTGCTAGCGCTACTCCGGGACAGTCGATGGATGGCTACACCTTC
CDR3aa: CSASATPGQSMDGYTF
abundance: few
j_gene: TRBJ1-2
v_gene: TRBV20-1
d_gene: TRBD1

CDR3nt: TGCAGTGCTACGGACAGGGGCCCTGGGGCCAACGTCCTGACTTTC
CDR3aa: CSATDRGPGANVLTF
abundance: -
j_gene: TRBJ2-6
v_gene: TRBV20-1
d_gene: TRBD1

CDR3nt: TGTGCCAGCAACATTTGGCAGGGTAGTGCCGGGGAGCTGTTTTTT
CDR3aa: CASNIWQGSAGELFF
abundance: -
j_gene: TRBJ2-2
v_gene: TRBV5-8
d_gene: -

CDR3nt: TGCGCCAGCAGCTCGGAAGGGCTGAGCTCCTATAATTCACCCCTCCACTTT
CDR3aa: CASSSEGLSSYNSPLHF
abundance: -
j_gene: TRBJ1-6
v_gene: TRBV5-1
d_gene: -

CDR3nt: TGTGCCAGCAGCTTAGCCGCGGGAGGCCGCCGCCTGGTCGGCCTCTACGAGCAGTACTTC
CDR3aa: CASSLAAGGRRLVGLYEQYF
abundance: -
j_gene: TRBJ2-7
v_gene: TRBV11-2
d_gene: TRBD2

CDR3nt: TGTGCCAGCAGCTTAGTGACAGCCGTATCAAACTATGGCTACACCTTC
CDR3aa: CASSLVTAVSNYGYTF
abundance: -
j_gene: TRBJ1-2
v_gene: TRBV7-9
d_gene: -

CDR3nt: TGTGCCAGCAGCTTAGTAGTGGGATCGGACTATGGCTACACCTTC
CDR3aa: CASSLVVGSDYGYTF
abundance: -
j_gene: TRBJ1-2
v_gene: TRBV7-9
d_gene: -

CDR3nt: TGCGCCAGCAGCCTACCGGGACAGAGCACACCTGAAGCTTTCTTT
CDR3aa: CASSLPGQSTPEAFF
abundance: -
j_gene: TRBJ1-1
v_gene: TRBV5-1
d_gene: TRBD1

CDR3nt: TGCAGTGCTAGTGAAGGACGGGGTTTAGTGGGTACGCAGTATTTT
CDR3aa: CSASEGRGLVGTQYF
abundance: -
j_gene: TRBJ2-3
v_gene: TRBV20-1
d_gene: -

CDR3nt: TGTGCCGGCAGTTATACTCTCGCGCGTAGCACAGATACGCAGTATTTT
CDR3aa: CAGSYTLARSTDTQYF
abundance: -
j_gene: TRBJ2-3
v_gene: TRBV6-2/TRBV6-3
d_gene: -

CDR3nt: TGCAGTGCTAGAGAGGGGGGGCCCCCTTCGTTTTACTATGGCTACACCTTC
CDR3aa: CSAREGGPPSFYYGYTF
abundance: -
j_gene: TRBJ1-2
v_gene: TRBV20-1
d_gene: -

CDR3nt: TGTGCCAGCAGCCCCTCCCCAGGGGTCGCGAACACCGGGGAGCTGTTTTTT
CDR3aa: CASSPSPGVANTGELFF
abundance: -
j_gene: TRBJ2-2
v_gene: TRBV9
d_gene: -

CDR3nt: TGCGCCAGCAGCCACAGGACTAGCGCCTCCTACGAGCAGTACTTC
CDR3aa: CASSHRTSASYEQYF
abundance: few
j_gene: TRBJ2-7
v_gene: TRBV4-1
d_gene: TRBD2

CDR3nt: TGTGCCAGCAGCGTAGTTTACGCCTACAATGAGCAGTTCTTC
CDR3aa: CASSVVYAYNEQFF
abundance: few
j_gene: TRBJ2-1
v_gene: TRBV9
d_gene: -

CDR3nt: TGTGCCAGCAGTATAATCCGTTTGGGTCGCAATGAGCAGTTCTTC
CDR3aa: CASSIIRLGRNEQFF
abundance: -
j_gene: TRBJ2-1
v_gene: TRBV2
d_gene: -

CDR3nt: TGTGCCATCAGTGACACCTTGTCGTGGAGGGACTATGGCTACACCTTC
CDR3aa: CAISDTLSWRDYGYTF
abundance: few
j_gene: TRBJ1-2
v_gene: TRBV10-3
d_gene: -

CDR3nt: TGTGCCAGCAGCTTAGTCCCGGGACAGGGGGCCGACGAGCAGTACTTC
CDR3aa: CASSLVPGQGADEQYF
abundance: -
j_gene: TRBJ2-7
v_gene: TRBV7-9
d_gene: TRBD1

CDR3nt: TGTGCCAGCGATTTAACAGGGAATGACATTCAGTACTTC
CDR3aa: CASDLTGNDIQYF
abundance: -
j_gene: TRBJ2-4
v_gene: TRBV2
d_gene: -

CDR3nt: TGCAGCGTTGGCGACCGGGGAAGTAGAACTGAAGCTTTCTTT
CDR3aa: CSVGDRGSRTEAFF
abundance: -
j_gene: TRBJ1-1
v_gene: TRBV29-1
d_gene: -

CDR3nt: TGTGCCATCAGTTCGGCTAGCGGTTACGAGCAGTACTTC
CDR3aa: CAISSASGYEQYF
abundance: -
j_gene: TRBJ2-7
v_gene: TRBV10-3
d_gene: TRBD2

CDR3nt: TGTGCCAGCACCCCTACTCCCAGGGAGATCAATGAGCAGTTCTTC
CDR3aa: CASTPTPREINEQFF
abundance: -
j_gene: TRBJ2-1
v_gene: TRBV9
d_gene: -

CDR3nt: TGCGCCAGCAGCTTGAGGAGGGACCTGGGGACCGGGGAGCTGTTTTTT
CDR3aa: CASSLRRDLGTGELFF
abundance: -
j_gene: TRBJ2-2
v_gene: TRBV5-5
d_gene: -

CDR3nt: TGTGCCACTGCAGGGACAGGGAGGAGCAATGAGCAGTTCTTC
CDR3aa: CATAGTGRSNEQFF
abundance: -
j_gene: TRBJ2-1
v_gene: TRBV12-3/TRBV12-4
d_gene: TRBD1

CDR3nt: TGTGCCGGCAGCCATGGTACTAGCGGAAAAACTACAGATACGCAGTATTTT
CDR3aa: CAGSHGTSGKTTDTQYF
abundance: few
j_gene: TRBJ2-3
v_gene: TRBV9
d_gene: TRBD2

CDR3nt: TGCAGTGCTAGATCGGGACAGTATGGCTACACCTTC
CDR3aa: CSARSGQYGYTF
abundance: -
j_gene: TRBJ1-2
v_gene: TRBV20-1
d_gene: TRBD1

CDR3nt: TGCAGCGTTGTACTAGCGGAAGAGTCAGATACGCAGTATTTT
CDR3aa: CSVVLAEESDTQYF
abundance: few
j_gene: TRBJ2-3
v_gene: TRBV29-1
d_gene: TRBD2

CDR3nt: TGCAGCGTTGGATCCAAATACCCAAGCTACACCTTC
CDR3aa: CSVGSKYPSYTF
abundance: few
j_gene: TRBJ1-2
v_gene: TRBV29-1
d_gene: -

CDR3nt: TGTGCCAGCAGCACGCCGGGACTAGCTAAAGGAGAGACCCAGTACTTC
CDR3aa: CASSTPGLAKGETQYF
abundance: -
j_gene: TRBJ2-5
v_gene: TRBV5-6
d_gene: TRBD2

CDR3nt: TGCGCCAGCAGTCCTAGGACAGATGAGACCCAGTACTTC
CDR3aa: CASSPRTDETQYF
abundance: -
j_gene: TRBJ2-5
v_gene: TRBV5-1
d_gene: -

CDR3nt: TGTGCCAGCAGCTTAGCGCATGGGAAGGGGGCCTACGAGCAGTACTTC
CDR3aa: CASSLAHGKGAYEQYF
abundance: -
j_gene: TRBJ2-7
v_gene: TRBV7-8
d_gene: -

CDR3nt: TGTGCCAGCAGTTTCTCAGACAGGGCGCCGACAGATACGCAGTATTTT
CDR3aa: CASSFSDRAPTDTQYF
abundance: -
j_gene: TRBJ2-3
v_gene: TRBV6-5
d_gene: TRBD1

CDR3nt: TGTGCCAGCAGCTTTGCGGGGGGACCCTCCTACGAGCAGTACTTC
CDR3aa: CASSFAGGPSYEQYF
abundance: -
j_gene: TRBJ2-7
v_gene: TRBV7-6
d_gene: TRBD2

CDR3nt: TGCGCCAGCAGGGCACAGGCTGGTTTCTATGAGCAGTACTTC
CDR3aa: CASRAQAGFYEQYF
abundance: few
j_gene: TRBJ2-5
v_gene: TRBV5-1
d_gene: -

CDR3nt: TGTGCCATCAGTCACACTAGCGGGGCGTCCTACGAGCAGTACTTC
CDR3aa: CAISHTSGASYEQYF
abundance: few
j_gene: TRBJ2-7
v_gene: TRBV10-3
d_gene: TRBD2

CDR3nt: TGTGCCAGCAGTTTAGTCCCCGGGAGAGAGACCCAGTACTTC
CDR3aa: CASSLVPGRETQYF
abundance: -
j_gene: TRBJ2-5
v_gene: TRBV12-3/TRBV12-4
d_gene: -

CDR3nt: TGTGCCAGCAGTCGGGACATTAGCACAGATACGCAGTATTTT
CDR3aa: CASSRDISTDTQYF
abundance: -
j_gene: TRBJ2-3
v_gene: TRBV6-6
d_gene: -

CDR3nt: TGCAGTGCTAGAGGGAATAGCGGGACGGCCTACGAGCAGTACTTC
CDR3aa: CSARGNSGTAYEQYF
abundance: few
j_gene: TRBJ2-7
v_gene: TRBV20-1
d_gene: TRBD2

CDR3nt: TGCAGCGCCCGGGACTACGGGGGGACCCAGTACTTC
CDR3aa: CSARDYGGTQYF
abundance: -
j_gene: TRBJ2-5
v_gene: TRBV29-1
d_gene: TRBD2

CDR3nt: TGTGCCAGCGGTGGACAGGGACCCTACGAGCAGTACTTC
CDR3aa: CASGGQGPYEQYF
abundance: few
j_gene: TRBJ2-7
v_gene: TRBV2
d_gene: TRBD1

CDR3nt: TGTGCCAGCGGGGGGCTAGCGGGGGTGGATGAGCAGTTCTTC
CDR3aa: CASGGLAGVDEQFF
abundance: -
j_gene: TRBJ2-1
v_gene: TRBV9
d_gene: TRBD2

CDR3nt: TGTGCCACCAGCAGCGGGGGGGCCAGAGATACGCAGTATTTT
CDR3aa: CATSSGGARDTQYF
abundance: -
j_gene: TRBJ2-3
v_gene: TRBV10-3
d_gene: TRBD2

CDR3nt: TGCAGTGCTAGGGAACAGGGAGTTAGGGCCGGGGAGCTGTTTTTT
CDR3aa: CSAREQGVRAGELFF
abundance: few
j_gene: TRBJ2-2
v_gene: TRBV20-1
d_gene: -

CDR3nt: TGCAGTGCTAGTGATGACAAAGAGACCCAGTACTTC
CDR3aa: CSASDDKETQYF
abundance: few
j_gene: TRBJ2-5
v_gene: TRBV20-1
d_gene: -

CDR3nt: TGTGCCAGCAGCACCCCCTACACTGAAGCTTTCTTT
CDR3aa: CASSTPYTEAFF
abundance: -
j_gene: TRBJ1-1
v_gene: TRBV11-2
d_gene: -

CDR3nt: TGCGCCAGCAGCTTGGGGCCAGAGGATAGCGGCTACACCTTC
CDR3aa: CASSLGPEDSGYTF
abundance: -
j_gene: TRBJ1-2
v_gene: TRBV5-1
d_gene: -

CDR3nt: TGTGCTAGCAGCTACAGGGCCAACACTGAAGCTTTCTTT
CDR3aa: CASSYRANTEAFF
abundance: -
j_gene: TRBJ1-1
v_gene: TRBV7-2
d_gene: -

CDR3nt: TGCGCCAGCAGCCAAGAGGCGGAGGGGGCGCAGCATTCACCCCTCCACTTT
CDR3aa: CASSQEAEGAQHSPLHF
abundance: -
j_gene: TRBJ1-6
v_gene: TRBV4-1
d_gene: TRBD1

CDR3nt: TGCGCCAGCAGCTTGGAACTAGCGGGAGGCAACTACGAGCAGTACTTC
CDR3aa: CASSLELAGGNYEQYF
abundance: -
j_gene: TRBJ2-7
v_gene: TRBV5-1
d_gene: TRBD2

CDR3nt: TGCAGTGCTAGATCTAGACTAGCGGGATCCCCTTACGAGCAGTACTTC
CDR3aa: CSARSRLAGSPYEQYF
abundance: few
j_gene: TRBJ2-7
v_gene: TRBV20-1
d_gene: TRBD2

CDR3nt: TGCAGTGCCCGCGTACTCTTAACAGATACGCAGTATTTT
CDR3aa: CSARVLLTDTQYF
abundance: once
j_gene: TRBJ2-3
v_gene: TRBV20-1
d_gene: -

CDR3nt: TGCGCCAGCATAGCAGGGATTGACGGGGAGCTGTTTTTT
CDR3aa: CASIAGIDGELFF
abundance: -
j_gene: TRBJ2-2
v_gene: TRBV5-1
d_gene: -